The 20 T cell receptor beta chains below come from one sample, sequenced in a study of T cells in Graves' hyperthyroidism and ophthalmopathy. Amplification of TCR beta CDR3 regions was performed using RNA transcripts as template. The TCR CDR3 was amplified in a first-round RT-PCR using the HTBI primer set. TCRdb processed the multiplex PCR reads anew with MiXCR; each CDR3 protein has one entry. Among more than 95,000 distinct CDR3 sequences listed, over 45% were seen once. The sample comprised blood. The source of these receptors is a man in his forties with Graves' hyperthyroidism.

This clonotype was counted many times. The chain is built from TRBV5-6 and TRBJ2-3; 10 bases map to TRBD1. Per germline, CDR1 SGHDT and CDR2 YYEEEE. The CDR3 has 16 residues. V shed 0 bases and J 3 bases; nucleotides not matched to a gene: 4. CDR3 loop: CASSLVAGQGTDTQYF. The CDR3 DNA follows: TGTGCCAGCAGCTTGGTTGCGGGACAGGGGACAGATACGCAGTATTTT.

In this sample, this clonotype turned up many times. V and J are TRBV19 and TRBJ2-3, with 10 bases matching TRBD2. In germline, CDR1 is LNHDA, CDR2 SQIVND (reference sequence). V trimming: 0 bases; J trimming: 6 bases; junction bases outside the gene matches: 9. This CDR3 is 17 amino acids long. The CDR3 spells CASSIEGLAGVVDTQYF. CDR3 sequence (DNA): TGTGCCAGTAGTATAGAAGGTCTAGCGGGAGTGGTGGATACGCAGTATTTT.

A single count supports this clonotype. The V and J genes are TRBV12-3 or TRBV12-4 and TRBJ2-5; D unclear. The CDR3 runs to 14 residues. Deletions cut 5 bases from V and 9 bases from J, with 19 bases between. The CDR3 here is CASSKARSNQPQYF. CDR3 coding DNA: TGTGCCAGCAGTAAAGCAAGAAGCAATCAGCCCCAGTACTTC.

This chain joins TRBV7-3 and TRBJ2-5, with 7 bases lining up with TRBD2. This CDR3 is built from 16 residues. The trim removed 6 bases at V and 9 bases at J, leaving 19 bases unmatched. The germline V gene encodes CDR1 SGHTA and CDR2 FQGTGA. In DNA form, the CDR3 reads TGTGCCAGCAGTGAATTCCTCGGGCGGGAGAGGGAGTCCCAGTACTTC. This sequence encodes CASSEFLGRERESQYF.

To note about this clonotype: The junction departs from the called germline gene at one end, perhaps through a read error. The chain has TRBV11-3 and TRBJ2-2, with D tentatively TRBD1 or TRBD2 (5 bases each). The CDR3 runs 16 residues. Germline V lookup: CDR1 SGHNT, CDR2 YENEEA. CDR3 amino acids: CSSSLGLGEDTGERFF. The CDR3 DNA sequence: TGTTCCAGCAGCTTAGGCTTGGGAGAGGACACCGGGGAGCGGTTTTTT.

The chain links TRBV11-2 to TRBJ2-7, with 7 bases that match TRBD1. The J segment lost 0 bases and the V segment lost 3 bases, leaving 5 bases of the junction unmatched. Germline loops: CDR1 SGHAT, CDR2 FQNNGV. There are 15 residues in the CDR3. This CDR3 reads CASSLTGWNSYEQYF. The CDR3 DNA sequence: TGTGCCAGCAGCTTGACAGGGTGGAACTCCTACGAGCAGTACTTC.

The chain carries TRBV7-9 and TRBJ2-7; tentatively, D is TRBD1 (5 bases). V was shortened by 3 bases and J by 6 bases, with 9 bases between the two germline ends. The length of the CDR3 is 12 residues. In germline, CDR1 is SEHNR, CDR2 FQNEAQ (reference sequence). CDR3 sequence (DNA): TGTGCCAGCAGCTTGATGGGGCTCGAGCAGTACTTC. Protein product: CASSLMGLEQYF.

This clonotype showed up many times. The rearrangement uses TRBV5-1 and TRBJ2-7; D is unresolved. Germline CDR1 and CDR2: SGHRS and YFSETQ. Trimming left V 4 bases short and J 2 bases short, with 13 bases between. The length of the CDR3 is 14 residues. The CDR3 sequence is CASSLDRTAYEQYF. DNA for the CDR3: TGCGCCAGCAGCCTGGACCGGACGGCCTACGAGCAGTACTTC.

The sample holds one count of this clonotype. J is TRBJ1-6 and V is TRBV24-1, with D tentatively TRBD1 (6 bases). Germline assignment: CDR1 KGHDR and CDR2 SFDVKD. Trimming took 5 bases from V and 7 from J, leaving 17 bases between them. The CDR3 consists of 16 residues. The CDR3 region has the DNA TGTGCCACCAGTGCTACAGGGCAGTTCTACAATTCACCCCTCCACTTT. Protein product: CATSATGQFYNSPLHF.

On this clonotype: Germline is not matched at one junction end, which may reflect a read error. The chain employs TRBV19 and TRBJ2-7; TRBD1 matches at 7 bases. The germline CDR1 and CDR2 sequences are LNHDA and SQIVND (reference sequence). The CDR3 sequence is 13 residues long. CDR3 protein: CACSYRGSYEQYF. CDR3 in DNA: TGTGCCTGTAGCTACAGGGGCTCCTACGAGCAATACTTC.

The rearrangement joins TRBV7-2 to TRBJ2-7, with TRBD2 identical over 9 bases. Germline-derived CDR1 and CDR2 are SGHTA and FQGNSA. CDR3 size: 14 residues. The ends lost 3 bases at V and 3 bases at J; junction bases unmatched: 3. The CDR3 loop is CASSLTSGNYEQYF. The CDR3, as DNA: TGTGCCAGCAGCTTGACTAGCGGCAACTACGAGCAGTACTTC.

This clonotype was recorded at least ten times. This chain connects TRBV6-4 to TRBJ2-3; 8 nucleotides align to TRBD2. With 0 bases clipped from V and 1 base from J, the junction kept 0 bases outside the gene matches. CDR3 length equals 15 residues. Germline V gene data show CDR1 as MRHNA and CDR2 as SNTAGT. The CDR3 DNA reads TGTGCCAGCAGTGACTCTAGCGGGGGCACAGATACGCAGTATTTT. This translates into CASSDSSGGTDTQYF.

This clonotype was detected only a few times. The chain employs TRBV25-1 and TRBJ2-7, with 10 bases fitting TRBD2. The CDR3 is 20 residues long. Germline assignment: CDR1 MGHDK and CDR2 SYGVNS. With V trimmed by 4 bases and J by 0 bases, 18 bases remained unmatched. The DNA of the CDR3 is TGTGCCAGCAGTGCCCACACAATATCGACTAGCGGGTGGAACTCCTACGAGCAGTACTTC. Residues: CASSAHTISTSGWNSYEQYF.

The chain joins TRBV6-5 to TRBJ1-4; D may be TRBD1 (6 bases). Per germline, CDR1 MNHEY and CDR2 SVGAGI. Deletions cut 0 bases from V and 4 bases from J, with 9 bases between. This CDR3 is built from 15 residues. The CDR3 region is CASSYSGGLNEKLFF. For the CDR3, the DNA is TGTGCCAGCAGTTACTCAGGGGGGCTTAATGAAAAACTGTTTTTT.

The V call is TRBV7-3, the J call TRBJ2-3; tentative D call: TRBD1 (8 bases). V lost 4 bases to trimming and J lost 11 bases, with 22 bases between them. The V gene's germline CDR1 is SGHTA and CDR2 FQGTGA. CDR3 length: 15 residues. The CDR3 DNA follows: TGTGCCAGCAGCTCACAGGGGGGGGCCTACAATGAGCAGTATTTT. It is translated as CASSSQGGAYNEQYF.

The gene calls are TRBV7-8 and TRBJ2-7, with 8 bases fitting TRBD1. CDR1 and CDR2 (germline): SGHVS, FQNEAQ. V lost 7 bases, J lost 3 bases, and 17 bases stayed unmatched. The CDR3 is 17 amino acids. CDR3 DNA sequence: TGTGCCAGCACCATATCAGCGGACAGGGTCGTCTTCTACGAGCAGTACTTC. Translation gives CASTISADRVVFYEQYF.

This clonotype has ten or more counts. The gene calls are TRBV6-1 and TRBJ2-5; D is possibly TRBD2 (5 bases). The CDR3 runs to 13 residues. Trimming stripped 9 bases from V and 4 bases from J, with 15 bases between. Germline lookup yields CDR1 MNHNS and CDR2 SASEGT. DNA of the CDR3: TGTGCCAGTAGACGGAGGTCGGGAGAGACCCAGTACTTC. Its translation is CASRRRSGETQYF.

CDR3 protein: CASSLGTDEQYF. As DNA, the CDR3 is TGTGCCAGCAGCTTGGGGACCGACGAGCAGTACTTC. The chain links TRBV7-9 to TRBJ2-7; D tentatively reads TRBD1 or TRBD2 (5 bases each). Per the germline V gene, CDR1 is SEHNR and CDR2 is FQNEAQ (reference sequence). This CDR3 has 12 amino acids. The V gene lost 3 bases and the J gene lost 5 bases, with 8 bases spanning the gap.

In regard to this clonotype: This may arise from a read error, as a much more abundant clone is one base away. The final CDR3 position lacks the conserved phenylalanine or tryptophan, pointing to a likely read error. The chain recombines TRBV19 with TRBJ2-2; 11 nucleotides agree with TRBD1. CDR3 length: 17 amino acids. CDR1 LNHDA and CDR2 SQIVND come from the germline V gene (reference sequence). Trimming took 2 bases from V and 5 from J; bases not matched to a gene: 7. The CDR3 DNA reads as TGTGCCAGTAGTATATCCCGGGACAGGGGGGGGACCGGGGAGCTGTTTCTT. Translation: CASSISRDRGGTGELFL.

A word on this clonotype: A much bigger clone sits one base away, suggesting this may be a read error. V and J are TRBV7-9 and TRBJ2-5; D remains ambiguous. The ends were cut back, 4 bases at V and 1 base at J, with 4 bases in the middle. The CDR3 has 12 residues. The germline gives CDR1 SEHNR, CDR2 FQNEAQ (reference sequence). CDR3 region: CASSSPQETQYF. The CDR3 bases are TGTGCCAGCAGCTCCCCCCAAGAGACCCAGTACTTC.